The 29 T cell receptor beta chains below all came from one sample that was sequenced in a study of cytomegalovirus exposure and HLA in healthy donors. The PCR ran on 60 Vbeta and 13 Jbeta primers. This table comes from immunoSEQ multiplex PCR, and its TCRdb copy is limited to in-frame clones, with some not included. The sample yields 150,000 or so clones, approximately 70% seen once. Sequenced input: PBMCs. The origin of the receptors is a man aged 35-49 years in good health and CMV-seropositive.

This clone is a singleton in its sample. V is TRBV9 and J is TRBJ1-2; D is uncertain. Trimming cost V 3 bases and J 2 bases, with 14 bases left between them. The CDR3 totals 15 residues. Germline V gene sequence: CDR1 SGDLS, CDR2 YYNGEE. The chain's CDR3 is CASSGDWSPNYGYTF. In DNA, the CDR3 is TGTGCCAGCAGCGGTGACTGGTCCCCCAACTATGGCTACACCTTC.

This clone was picked up one time. The chain is built from TRBV20-1 and TRBJ1-2; no clear D. Deletions cut 6 bases from V and 8 bases from J, with 7 bases between. Germline lookup yields CDR1 DFQATT and CDR2 SNEGSKA (reference sequence). This CDR3 has 9 residues. CDR3 in amino acids: CSAPIGYTF. The CDR3 DNA sequence: TGCAGTGCCCCAATCGGCTACACCTTC.

As concerns this clone: The same CDR3 is also encoded by other DNA sequences in this sample. The chain recombines TRBV9 with TRBJ2-1; D unresolved. The CDR3 has 19 residues. V was shortened by 2 bases and J by 3 bases, with 24 bases between the two germline ends. Germline CDR1 and CDR2: SGDLS and YYNGEE. The CDR3 is CASSVPPVGLADRYNEQFF. CDR3 sequence (DNA): TGTGCCAGCAGCGTCCCCCCGGTAGGCCTGGCGGATCGCTACAATGAGCAGTTCTTC.

This clone was observed a single time. This rearrangement joins TRBV6-6 to TRBJ2-5, with D possibly matching TRBD2 (6 bases). The J call may not be correct, given that the DNA end is closer to TRBJ2-7. The CDR3 runs to 16 residues. The germline V gene has CDR1 MNHNY and CDR2 SVGAGI (reference sequence). The CDR3 coding sequence is TGTGCCAGCAGTTACACTTTAGCGGCGGCCTCCTACGAGCAGTACTTC. This gives the protein CASSYTLAAASYEQYF.

The chain is built from TRBV6-1 and TRBJ2-1, with 8 positions matching TRBD2. This CDR3 is built from 16 residues. Losses at the gene ends were 1 base for V and 6 bases for J; bases not matched to a gene: 8. From germline, CDR1 is MNHNS and CDR2 SASEGT. Here the CDR3 reads CASSEDSGGALNEQFF. In DNA form, the CDR3 reads TGTGCCAGCAGTGAAGACTCGGGGGGGGCCCTCAATGAGCAGTTCTTC.

The chain recombines TRBV7-3 with TRBJ2-1; D is ambiguous. Germline CDR1 and CDR2: SGHTA and FQGTGA. The germline V and J ends were trimmed by 5 bases and 1 base, with 6 bases remaining between them. The CDR3 is made up of 13 amino acids. DNA for the CDR3: TGTGCCAGCAGCCGCCTATCCTACAATGAGCAGTTCTTC. It specifies CASSRLSYNEQFF.

J is TRBJ2-7 and V is TRBV5-4; TRBD1 matches 7 bases. CDR3 length: 15 amino acids. The trim removed 0 bases at V and 1 base at J, leaving 4 bases unmatched. Germline V CDR1 and CDR2: SGHNT, YYREEE (reference sequence). The chain's CDR3 is CASSLGAGGSYEQYF. DNA of the CDR3: TGTGCCAGCAGCTTGGGGGCAGGGGGATCCTACGAGCAGTACTTC.

About this clone itself: Other DNA sequences in this sample translate to the same CDR3. The genes are TRBV4-3 and TRBJ1-6; D not certain. With 3 bases removed from V and 11 bases from J, the gap between germline ends came to 14 bases. The CDR3 extends over 14 amino acids. Germline V gene data show CDR1 as LGHNA and CDR2 as YSLEER. The CDR3 protein is CASSHGFDGAPLHF. CDR3 coding DNA: TGCGCCAGCAGCCACGGCTTCGACGGGGCACCCCTCCACTTT.

This clone has only one observation. The rearrangement links TRBV6-6 to TRBJ1-5; weak D call: TRBD1 (5 bases). The CDR3 contains 15 residues. V lost 5 bases to trimming and J lost 2 bases, with 13 bases between them. The V gene's germline CDR1 is MNHNY and CDR2 SVGAGI (reference sequence). The CDR3 sequence is CASSAGQGGNQPQHF. For the CDR3, the DNA is TGTGCCAGCAGTGCCGGGCAGGGCGGCAATCAGCCCCAGCATTTT.

The genes are TRBV19 and TRBJ1-5; unclear D gene. CDR1 and CDR2 from the germline V gene are LNHDA and SQIVND (reference sequence). CDR3 length equals 13 residues. Trimming cost V 3 bases and J 7 bases, with 10 bases left between them. CDR3: CASSIPGRQPQHF. DNA for the CDR3: TGTGCCAGTAGTATTCCCGGCAGGCAGCCCCAGCATTTT.

V gene TRBV6-5 combines with J gene TRBJ1-1, with 7 bases fitting TRBD1. The V gene end was trimmed by 7 bases and the J gene end by 3 bases; junction bases not matched to a gene: 8. CDR3 length equals 14 residues. Germline V gene data show CDR1 as MNHEY and CDR2 as SVGAGI. The CDR3 here is CASIPTGLHTEAFF. The CDR3 DNA reads as TGTGCCAGCATCCCGACAGGGTTACACACTGAAGCTTTCTTT.

This chain uses TRBV25-1 with TRBJ2-1, with D possibly TRBD2 on 5 matching bases. Germline values: CDR1 MGHDK, CDR2 SYGVNS. The CDR3 runs 15 residues. Between the trimmed V and J ends, which lost 2 bases and 0 bases, there was a span of 8 bases. CDR3 DNA: TGTGCCAGCAGTGAACAAGCGGTCTCCTACAATGAGCAGTTCTTC. Amino acids: CASSEQAVSYNEQFF.

The chain couples TRBV2 to TRBJ1-5, with D unresolved. The CDR3 runs 14 residues. Between the trimmed V and J ends, which lost 4 bases and 0 bases, there was a span of 7 bases. CDR1 is SNHLY, CDR2 FYNNEI, per germline. The CDR3: CASSGTGSNQPQHF. The CDR3 DNA reads as TGTGCCAGCAGTGGAACGGGTAGCAATCAGCCCCAGCATTTT.

This chain joins TRBV4-1 and TRBJ2-6; D gene uncertain. The CDR3 extends over 14 amino acids. Germline values: CDR1 MGHRA, CDR2 YSYEKL. Trimming cost V 4 bases and J 0 bases, with 4 bases left between them. CDR3 nucleotides: TGCGCCAGCAGCCTCCTCTCTGGGGCCAACGTCCTGACTTTC. This gives the protein CASSLLSGANVLTF.

The gene calls are TRBV5-1 and TRBJ2-5; possibly TRBD2 for D (5 bases). CDR3 length: 16 residues. Germline V gives CDR1 SGHRS, CDR2 YFSETQ. V was shortened by 4 bases and J by 2 bases, with 18 bases between the two germline ends. The CDR3 loop reads CASSAPLGPGQETQYF. Here the CDR3 DNA reads TGCGCCAGCAGCGCCCCCTTGGGTCCGGGACAAGAGACCCAGTACTTC.

The chain uses TRBV7-9 and TRBJ1-1; TRBD1 is a possible D gene (6 bases). The V and J ends lost 5 bases and 0 bases respectively, with 13 bases between them. This CDR3 region has 15 residues. Looked up from germline, CDR1 is SEHNR and CDR2 is FQNEAQ (reference sequence). CDR3 sequence reads: CASSRQDGLNTEAFF. The CDR3 nucleotides are TGTGCCAGCAGCAGACAGGACGGACTGAACACTGAAGCTTTCTTT.

The J gene is TRBJ2-5, the V gene TRBV5-1; possibly TRBD1 for D (5 bases). The CDR3 length is 13 residues. Germline CDR1 SGHRS, CDR2 YFSETQ. Between the trimmed V and J ends, which lost 5 bases and 1 base, there was a span of 9 bases. This chain's CDR3 is CASRRTLQETQYF. The CDR3 DNA is TGCGCCAGCAGGAGGACACTCCAAGAGACCCAGTACTTC.

The chain combines TRBV5-1 with TRBJ2-7; 8 positions match TRBD1. The V gene's germline CDR1 is SGHRS and CDR2 YFSETQ. V dropped 4 bases and J dropped 6; count of bases not matched to a gene: 9. CDR3 length: 14 amino acids. Here the CDR3 reads CASSPGQGLSEQYF. DNA of the CDR3: TGCGCCAGCAGCCCCGGACAGGGTCTTAGCGAGCAGTACTTC.

This sequence joins TRBV30 and TRBJ1-1, with D possibly matching TRBD1 (6 bases). This CDR3 contains 15 residues. V lost 0 bases to trimming and J lost 4 bases, with 15 bases between them. The germline CDR1 and CDR2 sequences are GTSNPN and SVGIG (reference sequence). The CDR3 loop is CAWSVPGQRTTEAFF. CDR3 in DNA: TGTGCCTGGAGTGTACCTGGACAGCGGACCACTGAAGCTTTCTTT.

The rearrangement uses TRBV7-3 and TRBJ2-1, with 9 bases fitting TRBD1. Germline V gene lookup returns CDR1 SGHTA and CDR2 FQGTGA. The CDR3 is 15 amino acids. The junction had 3 bases not matched to a gene; V was cut back by 5 bases and J by 1 base. CDR3 in amino acids: CASSTGGTSYNEQFF. In nucleotides, the CDR3 is TGTGCCAGCAGCACAGGGGGCACTTCCTACAATGAGCAGTTCTTC.

This clone was seen a single time. The chain combines TRBV29-1 with TRBJ1-2; 8 bases are a match to TRBD1. Germline CDR1 and CDR2: SQVTM and ANQGSEA. The CDR3 has 12 amino acids. The V gene end was trimmed by 7 bases and the J gene end by 3 bases; junction bases not matched to a gene: 4. DNA of the CDR3: TGCAGCGCTACAGGGGGATACTATGGCTACACCTTC. Translated: CSATGGYYGYTF. Full variable domain (remainder filled in from reference TRBV29-1 and TRBJ1-2): SAVISQKPSRDICQRGTSLTIQCQVDSQVTMMFWYRQQPGQSLTLIATANQGSEATYESGFVIDKFPISRPNLTFSTLTVSNMSPEDSSIYLCSATGGYYGYTFGSGTRLTVV.

V gene TRBV5-8 combines with J gene TRBJ2-5, with TRBD1 identical over 7 bases. The CDR3 is made up of 13 amino acids. V lost 1 base to trimming and J lost 4 bases; unmatched junction nucleotides: 1. In germline, CDR1 is SGHTS, CDR2 YDEGEE. DNA for the CDR3: TGTGCCAGCAGCTTGACAGGGGCAGAGACCCAGTACTTC. It specifies CASSLTGAETQYF.

Regarding this clone: Its ends do not fully match the called genes, so a read error is possible. The chain couples TRBV7-9 to TRBJ2-3; maybe TRBD2 (5 bases). CDR1 SEHNR and CDR2 FQNEAQ come from the germline V gene (reference sequence). CDR3 length: 12 amino acids. For the CDR3, the DNA is TGTTCCAGCAGCTACCGGGGAGATACGCAGTATTTT. Residues: CSSSYRGDTQYF.

The V call is TRBV27, the J call TRBJ2-1, with a possible D match to TRBD1 (7 bases). V lost 3 bases and J lost 5, with 14 bases in between. Germline values: CDR1 MNHEY, CDR2 SMNVEV (reference sequence). The CDR3 loop spans 15 amino acids. The CDR3 nucleotides are TGTGCCAGCAGTTTTGGCCAGGGGGGCAACAATGAGCAGTTCTTC. This sequence encodes CASSFGQGGNNEQFF.

The count of this clone is one. This chain connects TRBV5-4 to TRBJ1-1, with D perhaps matching TRBD1 (5 bases). This CDR3 region has 14 residues. Germline CDR1 SGHNT, CDR2 YYREEE (reference sequence). The germline V and J ends were trimmed by 2 bases and 4 bases, with 12 bases remaining between them. The CDR3 DNA is TGTGCCAGCAGCTTCGGGGGGAGAGGCACTGAAGCTTTCTTT. Its translation is CASSFGGRGTEAFF.

The count of this clone is one. The chain couples TRBV6-5 to TRBJ2-3; the D gene is possibly TRBD1 (6 bases). CDR1 is MNHEY, CDR2 SVGAGI, per germline. The germline V and J ends were trimmed by 6 bases and 0 bases, with 10 bases remaining between them. The CDR3 length is 14 residues. This CDR3 reads CASRTGSSTDTQYF. The DNA for the CDR3 is TGTGCCAGCAGAACAGGGTCAAGCACAGATACGCAGTATTTT.

The chain's CDR3 is CASSMSATNEKLFF. Written as DNA, the CDR3 is TGTGCCAGTAGTATGAGTGCAACTAATGAAAAACTGTTTTTT. The chain is built from TRBV19 and TRBJ1-4, with D unclear. The CDR3 runs 14 residues. The V gene lost 3 bases and the J gene lost 0 bases, with 5 bases spanning the gap. Germline-derived CDR1 and CDR2 are LNHDA and SQIVND (reference sequence).

CDR3 in amino acids: CASNRRDGSGYTF. The CDR3, as DNA: TGTGCCAGCAATCGCAGGGATGGGTCTGGCTACACCTTC. The J gene is TRBJ1-2, the V gene TRBV6-1; D is possibly TRBD1 (5 bases). Germline V lookup: CDR1 MNHNS, CDR2 SASEGT. This CDR3 contains 13 residues. With 7 bases removed from V and 7 bases from J, the gap between germline ends came to 16 bases.

V gene TRBV4-1 combines with J gene TRBJ1-4, with a possible D match to TRBD1 (5 bases). This CDR3 region has 15 residues. Trimming cost V 4 bases and J 3 bases, with 12 bases left between them. The V gene's germline CDR1 is MGHRA and CDR2 YSYEKL. The CDR3 loop reads CASSRDPGANEKLFF. Here the CDR3 DNA reads TGCGCCAGCAGCCGGGACCCGGGGGCTAATGAAAAACTGTTTTTT.